One and the same sample provided the 26 T cell receptor beta chains below, sequenced in a study of breast tumors, draining lymph nodes, adjacent tissues. Axillary draining lymph nodes of breast cancer patients supplied the node samples. MiXCR, applied by TCRdb to the multiplex PCR reads, yields one record per CDR3 protein. The profile shows roughly 130,000 distinct CDR3 sequences, just under 20% of them singletons. Sequenced: axillary lymph node tissue. The receptors come from a female donor with breast cancer. Some clones in this sample may be carry-over from other donors' samples.

This clonotype was counted at least ten times. The rearrangement joins TRBV7-3 to TRBJ2-3; 8 bases match TRBD2. V shed 2 bases and J 4 bases; nucleotides not matched to a gene: 2. The CDR3 loop spans 14 amino acids. CDR1 is SGHTA, CDR2 FQGTGA, per germline. CDR3 in DNA: TGTGCCAGCAGCTTATCTAGCGGGCCAGATACGCAGTATTTT. Translation: CASSLSSGPDTQYF.

Many counts were recorded for this clonotype. This chain links TRBV3-1 with TRBJ1-4; D gene ambiguous. Trimming pared 6 bases from V and 0 bases from J, leaving 8 bases between. This CDR3 contains 14 residues. The germline CDR1 and CDR2 sequences are LGHDT and YNNKEL (reference sequence). The CDR3 protein is CASSGLATNEKLFF. The CDR3 nucleotides are TGTGCCAGCAGTGGACTTGCAACTAATGAAAAACTGTTTTTT.

The sample holds many counts of this clonotype. Sequence at one end of the junction differs from germline and may be a read error. The gene calls are TRBV20-1 and TRBJ1-5; D might be TRBD1 (5 bases). This CDR3 is 14 amino acids long. CDR1 DFQATT and CDR2 SNEGSKA come from the germline V gene (reference sequence). CDR3 amino acids: CSARETVSNQPQHF. CDR3 in DNA: TGCAGTGCCAGAGAGACAGTGAGCAATCAGCCCCAGCATTTT.

There are many counts of this clonotype. The rearrangement uses TRBV29-1 and TRBJ1-4; weak D call: TRBD1 (5 bases). The germline gives CDR1 SQVTM, CDR2 ANQGSEA. The V end was cut by 8 bases, the J end by 0 bases, with 16 bases between. The CDR3 covers 15 residues. CDR3 DNA sequence: TGCAGCTACCGAGCGGGGCCCACAACTAATGAAAAACTGTTTTTT. This translates into CSYRAGPTTNEKLFF.

This clonotype was counted many times. V is TRBV2 and J is TRBJ1-5; D is ambiguous. V lost 7 bases, J lost 7 bases, and 17 bases lay in between. The CDR3 has 14 amino acids. Germline V CDR1 and CDR2: SNHLY, FYNNEI. CDR3 coding DNA: TGTGCCAGCATGACGGGTTTACGAGGGCAGCCCCAGCATTTT. Its translation: CASMTGLRGQPQHF.

Only a few counts were recorded for this clonotype. A much larger clone lies one base from this, so it may be a read error. The rearrangement links TRBV30 to TRBJ2-5; D might be TRBD2 (6 bases). The CDR3 totals 16 residues. In germline, CDR1 is GTSNPN, CDR2 SVGIG (reference sequence). The CDR3 loop reads CAWRGFVREFQETQHF. DNA for the CDR3: TGTGCCTGGAGGGGCTTTGTGCGGGAATTCCAAGAGACCCAGCACTTC.

The chain links TRBV18 to TRBJ1-3; 7 bases map to TRBD1. J lost 4 bases, V lost 6 bases, and 3 bases had no gene match. This CDR3 region has 13 residues. Per germline, CDR1 KGHSH and CDR2 LQKENI. CDR3 DNA: TGTGCCAGCTCTGGGGACAGAGGAAACACCATATATTTT. Its protein is CASSGDRGNTIYF. The variable domain in full, completed from reference TRBV18 and TRBJ1-3, reads NAGVMQNPRHLVRRRGQEARLRCSPMKGHSHVYWYRQLPEEGLKFMVYLQKENIIDESGMPKERFSAEFPKEGPSILRIQQVVRGDSAAYFCASSGDRGNTIYFGEGSWLTVV.

Turning to this clonotype: At one end the junction does not follow the germline gene, possibly because of a read error. J is TRBJ1-5 and V is TRBV6-6; D remains unclear. CDR3 length: 18 amino acids. Germline V CDR1 and CDR2: MNHNY, SVGAGI (reference sequence). CDR3 region: CASSKLLSMTTSNQPQNF. The CDR3 nucleotides read TGTGCCAGCAGCAAACTCCTCTCAATGACAACTAGCAATCAGCCCCAGAATTTT.

This clonotype was observed at least ten times. The chain joins TRBV12-3 or TRBV12-4 to TRBJ2-1; 7 positions match TRBD2. J gave up 4 bases and V 6 bases, and 3 bases lay outside the gene matches. This CDR3 has 13 amino acids. The CDR3 nucleotides read TGTGCCAGCAGGCTAGCGGTATACAATGAGCAGTTCTTC. Residues: CASRLAVYNEQFF.

This clonotype was recorded at least ten times. The chain employs TRBV7-8 and TRBJ1-3, with unresolved D. With 5 bases removed from V and 0 bases from J, the gap between germline ends came to 14 bases. This CDR3 spans 16 amino acids. The germline V gene has CDR1 SGHVS and CDR2 FQNEAQ. The CDR3 DNA reads as TGTGCCAGCAGCCAGGAGGTCGTCCTCTCTGGAAACACCATATATTTT. Protein product: CASSQEVVLSGNTIYF.

In the case of this clonotype: Since a much larger clone is just one base distant, this may be a read error. The rearrangement uses TRBV25-1 and TRBJ2-5; D uncertain. The CDR3 runs 13 residues. The V gene's germline CDR1 is MGHDK and CDR2 SYGVNS. CDR3 region: CASGVLPQETQCF. Written as DNA, the CDR3 is TGTGCCAGCGGTGTTTTACCCCAAGAGACCCAGTGCTTC.

This clonotype was seen repeatedly, ten times or more. For the CDR3, the DNA is TGCAGTGCTAGAGATACGTCGGTTGAGTACCAACGATATAGCAATCAGCCCCAGCATTTT. Translating it yields CSARDTSVEYQRYSNQPQHF. The gene calls are TRBV20-1 and TRBJ1-5; D ambiguous. CDR1 is DFQATT, CDR2 SNEGSKA, per germline (reference sequence). This CDR3 is built from 20 residues. Deletions cut 0 bases from V and 0 bases from J, with 24 bases between.

This clonotype was picked up many times. J is TRBJ2-1 and V is TRBV6-1; D possibly corresponds to TRBD2 (5 bases). Trimming removed 0 bases at V and 10 bases at J, with 16 bases between. The germline CDR1 and CDR2 sequences are MNHNS and SASEGT. This CDR3 contains 15 residues. For the CDR3, the DNA is TGTGCCAGCAGTGAAGCCGAGGGCGAGGAACACGAGCAGTTCTTC. The encoded protein is CASSEAEGEEHEQFF.

There are a few counts of this clonotype. The gene calls are TRBV5-1 and TRBJ1-5, with D perhaps TRBD1 (6 bases). Germline V gives CDR1 SGHRS, CDR2 YFSETQ. The CDR3 length is 15 residues. V shed 4 bases and J shed 0 bases, with 11 bases lying between them. In DNA, the CDR3 is TGCGCCAGCAGCCCAGGGGCTTATAGCAATCAGCCCCAGCATTTT. Protein: CASSPGAYSNQPQHF. Filled out from reference TRBV5-1 and TRBJ1-5, the complete variable domain reads KAGVTQTPRYLIKTRGQQVTLSCSPISGHRSVSWYQQTPGQGLQFLFEYFSETQRNKGNFPGRFSGRQFSNSRSEMNVSTLELGDSALYLCASSPGAYSNQPQHFGDGTRLSIL.

In regard to this clonotype: A much larger clone differs from this one at a single base, so this may be a read error. Without the conserved terminal phenylalanine or tryptophan, this CDR3 likely stems from a read error. The CDR3 loop is CASGSGRLSHEQYL. Written as DNA, the CDR3 is TGTGCCAGCGGGTCGGGACGATTATCCCACGAGCAGTACCTC. The chain combines TRBV6-1 with TRBJ2-7; D might be TRBD1 or TRBD2, each matching 5 bases. The V gene lost 8 bases and the J gene lost 5 bases, with 19 bases spanning the gap. The length of the CDR3 is 14 residues. CDR1 and CDR2 (germline): MNHNS, SASEGT.

In its sample, this clonotype was seen many times. The gene calls are TRBV20-1 and TRBJ2-3; D ambiguous. Germline CDR1 reads DFQATT; CDR2 reads SNEGSKA (reference sequence). The CDR3 covers 12 residues. The V end was cut by 2 bases, the J end by 4 bases, with 7 bases between. The CDR3 bases are TGCAGTGCTAGACCCGCGTCAGATACGCAGTATTTT. It yields the protein CSARPASDTQYF.

This clonotype was recorded many times. The junction shows a germline mismatch at one end, possibly a read error. The chain uses TRBV7-7 and TRBJ2-1; 7 bases match TRBD1. Germline assignment: CDR1 SSHAT and CDR2 FNYEAQ (reference sequence). This CDR3 spans 13 amino acids. The CDR3 bases are TGTGCTAGCAGCGAAGACAGGGCCAATGAGCAGTTCTTC. Protein sequence: CASSEDRANEQFF.

As regards this clonotype: A single base separates this from a much larger clone, so it may be a read error. The chain recombines TRBV30 with TRBJ2-7; TRBD2 is a possible D gene (6 bases). Trimming shortened V by 5 bases and J by 6 bases, and 11 bases separated the two germline ends. The CDR3 runs to 11 residues. In germline, CDR1 is GTSNPN, CDR2 SVGIG (reference sequence). CDR3 protein: CAWGFGGEQYF. The CDR3 coding sequence is TGTGCCTGGGGTTTCGGGGGCGAGCAGTACTTC.

This clonotype was detected many times. The chain employs TRBV20-1 and TRBJ2-7; D is possibly TRBD2 (6 bases). CDR1 DFQATT and CDR2 SNEGSKA come from the germline V gene (reference sequence). This CDR3 contains 13 residues. V lost 1 base and J 2 bases, leaving 9 bases between the germline ends. CDR3 protein: CSARGLVAYEQYF. CDR3 bases: TGCAGTGCTAGAGGACTAGTGGCCTACGAGCAGTACTTC.

There are many counts of this clonotype. The chain carries TRBV6-6 and TRBJ1-3, with D tentatively TRBD1 (6 bases). Trimming removed 5 bases from V and 1 base from J, with 9 bases in between. The CDR3 is made up of 14 amino acids. The V gene's germline CDR1 is MNHNY and CDR2 SVGAGI (reference sequence). The CDR3 loop reads CASSPTGSGNTIYF. The CDR3 nucleotides read TGTGCCAGCAGTCCTACAGGGTCTGGAAACACCATATATTTT.

This clonotype has ten or more counts. The rearrangement links TRBV7-2 to TRBJ2-5, with D perhaps matching TRBD1 or TRBD2 (5 bases each). Germline CDR1 reads SGHTA; CDR2 reads FQGNSA. Trimming took off 5 bases at V and 13 bases at J, with 14 bases between the two ends. CDR3 length: 11 residues. The CDR3 sequence: CASSIGAAWYF. The CDR3 DNA is TGTGCCAGCAGCATCGGGGCAGCCTGGTACTTC.

The CDR3 is CASNPIGRGSSGANVLTF. The CDR3 DNA sequence: TGTGCCAGCAACCCAATAGGACGGGGTAGCTCTGGGGCCAACGTCCTGACTTTC. The chain uses TRBV5-6 and TRBJ2-6; tentative D call: TRBD2 (5 bases). Germline V gene lookup returns CDR1 SGHDT and CDR2 YYEEEE. The CDR3 is 18 amino acids. The V and J ends lost 6 bases and 0 bases respectively, with 19 bases between them.

This clonotype came up many times. This chain uses TRBV6-1 with TRBJ2-5; 9 bases are shared with TRBD2. The CDR3 length is 14 residues. The germline V gene encodes CDR1 MNHNS and CDR2 SASEGT. V trimming: 6 bases; J trimming: 5 bases; junction bases outside the gene matches: 7. The CDR3 DNA reads TGTGCCAGCAGCGCAAGAGCGGGAGGCGAGACCCAGTACTTC. Its protein product is CASSARAGGETQYF.

This clonotype was recorded many times. The J gene is TRBJ1-4, the V gene TRBV20-1; D remains unclear. Trimming stripped 0 bases from V and 7 bases from J, with 12 bases between. CDR1 and CDR2 (germline): DFQATT, SNEGSKA (reference sequence). CDR3 length: 14 residues. CDR3 in DNA: TGCAGTGCTAGAGATCGAGTCAACATTGAAAAACTGTTTTTT. Its protein product is CSARDRVNIEKLFF.

This clonotype was counted many times. The chain uses TRBV5-1 and TRBJ2-3; 12 bases agree with TRBD2. The CDR3 is 16 residues long. Per the germline V gene, CDR1 is SGHRS and CDR2 is YFSETQ. The junction had 3 bases not matched to a gene; V was cut back by 2 bases and J by 2 bases. The CDR3 DNA is TGCGCCAGCAGCTTACTAGCGGGAGGTCTCACAGATACGCAGTATTTT. It specifies CASSLLAGGLTDTQYF.

The chain links TRBV3-1 to TRBJ2-6, with 12 bases identical to TRBD2. From germline, CDR1 is LGHDT and CDR2 YNNKEL (reference sequence). This CDR3 has 20 residues. With 4 bases clipped from V and 1 base from J, the junction kept 11 bases outside the gene matches. For the CDR3, the DNA is TGTGCCAGCAGCCCTAAGATCGGACTAGCGGGATCATCTGGGGCCAACGTCCTGACTTTC. Amino acids: CASSPKIGLAGSSGANVLTF.